Following are 6 T cell receptor beta chains from one sample sequenced in a study of memory CD4+ T cells and cytomegalovirus serostatus. Sequencing used immunoSEQ multiplex PCR; TCRdb keeps in-frame clones, though not all of them. The repertoire holds nearly 60,000 clones, with about three quarters as singletons. The sort gate was single viable CD3+CD4+CD8-CD45RO+ cells for memory CD4+ T cells. Sequenced material: memory CD4+ T cells from blood. These receptors were taken from an adult in good health and CMV-seronegative.

The rearrangement joins TRBV15 to TRBJ2-7; D is uncertain. Germline V gene sequence: CDR1 LNHNV, CDR2 YYDKDF (reference sequence). The V and J ends lost 0 bases and 0 bases respectively, with 9 bases between them. The CDR3 extends over 15 amino acids. CDR3 bases: TGTGCCACCAGCAGAGATTACCTAACCTCCTACGAGCAGTACTTC. It specifies CATSRDYLTSYEQYF.

The rearrangement uses TRBV7-3 and TRBJ2-3, with D possibly TRBD1 on 6 matching bases. This CDR3 region has 13 residues. Trimming took off 2 bases at V and 7 bases at J, with 10 bases between the two ends. From germline, CDR1 is SGHTA and CDR2 FQGTGA. CDR3 nucleotides: TGTGCCAGCAGCTTACACAGGGAGTATACGCAGTATTTT. Its protein product is CASSLHREYTQYF. The variable domain in full, completed from reference TRBV7-3 and TRBJ2-3, reads GAGVSQTPSNKVTEKGKYVELRCDPISGHTALYWYRQSLGQGPEFLIYFQGTGAADDSGLPNDRFFAVRPEGSVSTLKIQRTERGDSAVYLCASSLHREYTQYFGPGTRLTVL.

This chain uses TRBV18 with TRBJ2-1; D is undetermined. The ends were cut back, 2 bases at V and 10 bases at J, with 9 bases in the middle. CDR3 size: 12 residues. Germline V lookup: CDR1 KGHSH, CDR2 LQKENI. The CDR3 spells CASSPEREEQFF. The CDR3 nucleotides are TGTGCCAGCTCACCAGAGCGCGAGGAGCAGTTCTTC.

The chain is built from TRBV7-6 and TRBJ2-1; TRBD2 agrees at 12 bases. V was pared by 3 bases and J by 3 bases, with 21 bases of the junction left unmatched. From germline, CDR1 is SGHVS and CDR2 FNYEAQ. The CDR3 covers 22 residues. The CDR3 bases are TGTGCCAGCAGCTTCAGACTAGCGGGAGATGGGAGACTAATCGGCTACTACAATGAGCAGTTCTTC. This sequence encodes CASSFRLAGDGRLIGYYNEQFF.

V gene TRBV5-4 combines with J gene TRBJ1-1; D perhaps matches TRBD1 (6 bases). This CDR3 region has 14 residues. CDR1 is SGHNT, CDR2 YYREEE, per germline (reference sequence). Trimming took off 1 base at V and 3 bases at J, with 10 bases between the two ends. The CDR3 coding sequence is TGTGCCAGCAGCTTGAAGGGGGGATACACTGAAGCTTTCTTT. This gives the protein CASSLKGGYTEAFF. Complete variable domain (other parts from reference TRBV5-4 and TRBJ1-1): ETGVTQSPTHLIKTRGQQVTLRCSSQSGHNTVSWYQQALGQGPQFIFQYYREEENGRGNFPPRFSGLQFPNYSSELNVNALELDDSALYLCASSLKGGYTEAFFGQGTRLTVV.

V gene TRBV7-8 combines with J gene TRBJ2-1; D is ambiguous. Per the germline V gene, CDR1 is SGHVS and CDR2 is FQNEAQ. Trimming pared 1 base from V and 0 bases from J, leaving 4 bases between. The CDR3 runs to 14 residues. DNA for the CDR3: TGTGCCAGCAGCTTAGGTTTCTCCTACAATGAGCAGTTCTTC. Translation: CASSLGFSYNEQFF.